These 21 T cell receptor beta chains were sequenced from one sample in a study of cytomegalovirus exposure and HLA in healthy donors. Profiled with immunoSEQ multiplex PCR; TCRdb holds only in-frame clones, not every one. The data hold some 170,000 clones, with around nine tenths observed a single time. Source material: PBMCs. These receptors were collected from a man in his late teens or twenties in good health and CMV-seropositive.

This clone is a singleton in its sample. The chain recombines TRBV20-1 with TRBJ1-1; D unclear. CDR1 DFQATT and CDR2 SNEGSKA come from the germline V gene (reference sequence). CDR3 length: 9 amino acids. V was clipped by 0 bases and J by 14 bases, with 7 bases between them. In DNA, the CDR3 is TGCAGTGCTAGAGAGGAGGGCTTCTTT. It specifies CSAREEGFF.

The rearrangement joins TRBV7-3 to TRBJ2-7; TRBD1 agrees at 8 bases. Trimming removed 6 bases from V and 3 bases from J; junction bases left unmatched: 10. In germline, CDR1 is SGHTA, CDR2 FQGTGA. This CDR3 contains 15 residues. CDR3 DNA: TGTGCCAGCAGTTTCGGACAGGGAGCCATCTACGAGCAGTACTTC. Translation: CASSFGQGAIYEQYF.

The CDR3 nucleotides read TGTGCCAGTACCTACATGGGGGCTGGCTACACCTTC. Translating it yields CASTYMGAGYTF. The chain combines TRBV6-6 with TRBJ1-2, with D maybe TRBD1 (6 bases). Trimming left V 9 bases short and J 7 bases short, with 15 bases between. In germline, CDR1 is MNHNY, CDR2 SVGAGI (reference sequence). CDR3 size: 12 residues.

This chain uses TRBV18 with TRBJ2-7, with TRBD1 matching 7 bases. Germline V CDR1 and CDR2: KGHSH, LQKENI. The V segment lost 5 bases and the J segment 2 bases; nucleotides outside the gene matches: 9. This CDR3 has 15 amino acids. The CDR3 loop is CASSSGQDPPYEQYF. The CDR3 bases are TGTGCCAGCTCATCCGGACAGGACCCTCCCTACGAGCAGTACTTC.

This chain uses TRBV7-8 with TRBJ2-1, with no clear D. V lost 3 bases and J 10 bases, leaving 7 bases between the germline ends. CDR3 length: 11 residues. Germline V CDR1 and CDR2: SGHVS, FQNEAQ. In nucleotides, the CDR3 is TGTGCCAGCAGCTTCCAGAACGAGCAGTTCTTC. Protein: CASSFQNEQFF.

The CDR3 sequence is CASRARQALSYEQYF. CDR3 nucleotide sequence: TGTGCCAGCAGGGCACGACAGGCCCTCTCCTACGAGCAGTACTTC. The rearrangement joins TRBV2 to TRBJ2-7, with TRBD1 as a possible D gene (6 bases). CDR1 SNHLY and CDR2 FYNNEI come from the germline V gene. V lost 6 bases to trimming and J lost 0 bases, with 15 bases between them. This CDR3 is 15 amino acids long.

DNA for the CDR3: TGTGCCAGCGGGGACTTCAACTCCTACAATGAGCAGTTCTTC. It translates to CASGDFNSYNEQFF. The chain joins TRBV25-1 to TRBJ2-1, with D perhaps matching TRBD2 (6 bases). The V end was cut by 8 bases, the J end by 0 bases, with 11 bases between. The germline V gene encodes CDR1 MGHDK and CDR2 SYGVNS. The CDR3 consists of 14 residues.

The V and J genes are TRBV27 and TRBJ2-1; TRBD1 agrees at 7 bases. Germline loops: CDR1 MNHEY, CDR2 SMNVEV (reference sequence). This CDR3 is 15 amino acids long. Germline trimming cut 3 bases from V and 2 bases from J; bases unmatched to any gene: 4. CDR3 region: CASSFNRGAYNEQFF. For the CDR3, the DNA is TGTGCCAGCAGTTTTAACAGGGGTGCCTACAATGAGCAGTTCTTC.

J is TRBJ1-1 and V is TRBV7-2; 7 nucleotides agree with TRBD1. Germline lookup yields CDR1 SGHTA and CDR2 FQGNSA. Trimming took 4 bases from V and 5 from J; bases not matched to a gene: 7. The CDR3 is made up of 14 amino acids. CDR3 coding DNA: TGTGCCAGCAGCTCTCCAGGGGGAACGACTGAAGCTTTCTTT. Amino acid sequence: CASSSPGGTTEAFF.

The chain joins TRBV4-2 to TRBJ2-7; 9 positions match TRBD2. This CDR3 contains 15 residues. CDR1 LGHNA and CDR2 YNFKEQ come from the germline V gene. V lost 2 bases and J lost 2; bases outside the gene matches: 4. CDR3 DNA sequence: TGTGCCAGCAGCCAACTGGGACTAGCCCCCTACGAGCAGTACTTC. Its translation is CASSQLGLAPYEQYF.

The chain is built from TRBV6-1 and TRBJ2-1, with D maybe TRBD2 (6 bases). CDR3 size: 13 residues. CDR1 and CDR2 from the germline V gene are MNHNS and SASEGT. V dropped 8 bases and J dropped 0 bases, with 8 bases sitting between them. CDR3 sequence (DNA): TGTGCCAGCGGAGCGGGCTCCTACAATGAGCAGTTCTTC. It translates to CASGAGSYNEQFF.

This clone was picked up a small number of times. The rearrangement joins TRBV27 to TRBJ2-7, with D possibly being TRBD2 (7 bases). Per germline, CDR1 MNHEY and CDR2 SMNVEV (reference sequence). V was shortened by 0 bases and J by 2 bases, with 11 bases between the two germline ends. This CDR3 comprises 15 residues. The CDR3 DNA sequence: TGTGCCAGCAGTTTATCGTTAGGGGGGGCCTACGAGCAGTACTTC. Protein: CASSLSLGGAYEQYF.

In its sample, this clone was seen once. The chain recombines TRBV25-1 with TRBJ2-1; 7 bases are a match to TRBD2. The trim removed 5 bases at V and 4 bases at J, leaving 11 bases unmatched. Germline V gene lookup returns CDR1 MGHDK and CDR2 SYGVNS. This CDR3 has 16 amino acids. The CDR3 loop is CASSPWIQRGYNEQFF. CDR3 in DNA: TGTGCCAGCAGTCCTTGGATCCAGCGGGGATACAATGAGCAGTTCTTC.

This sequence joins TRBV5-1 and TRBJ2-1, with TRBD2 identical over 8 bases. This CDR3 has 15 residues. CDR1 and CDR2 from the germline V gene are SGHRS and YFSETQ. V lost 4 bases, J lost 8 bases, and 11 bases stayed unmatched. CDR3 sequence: CASSRRREAKDEQFF. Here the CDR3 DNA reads TGCGCCAGCAGCCGCCGGCGGGAGGCCAAGGATGAGCAGTTCTTC.

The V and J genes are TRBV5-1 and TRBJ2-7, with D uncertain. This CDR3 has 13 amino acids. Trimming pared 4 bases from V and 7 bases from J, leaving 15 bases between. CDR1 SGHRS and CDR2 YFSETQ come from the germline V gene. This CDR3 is CASSIGRLGEQYF. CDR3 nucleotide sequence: TGCGCCAGCAGCATAGGCCGACTTGGGGAGCAGTACTTC.

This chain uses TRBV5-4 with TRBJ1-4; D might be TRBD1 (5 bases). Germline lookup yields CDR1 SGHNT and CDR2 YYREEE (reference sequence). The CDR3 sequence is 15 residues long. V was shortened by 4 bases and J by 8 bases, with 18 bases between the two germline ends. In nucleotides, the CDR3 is TGTGCCAGCAGCGGGGCGGGGGGAGCCCAAGAAAAACTGTTTTTT. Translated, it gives CASSGAGGAQEKLFF.

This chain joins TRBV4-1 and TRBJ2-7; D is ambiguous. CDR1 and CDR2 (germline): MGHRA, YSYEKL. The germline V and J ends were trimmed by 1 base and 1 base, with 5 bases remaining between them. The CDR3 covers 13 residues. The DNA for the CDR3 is TGCGCCAGCAGCCAAGGCCGGTCCTACGAGCAGTACTTC. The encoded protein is CASSQGRSYEQYF.

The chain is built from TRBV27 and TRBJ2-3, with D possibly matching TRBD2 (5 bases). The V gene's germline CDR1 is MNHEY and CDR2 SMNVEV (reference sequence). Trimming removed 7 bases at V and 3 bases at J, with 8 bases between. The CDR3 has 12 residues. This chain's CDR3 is CASNSVTDTQYF. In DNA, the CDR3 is TGTGCCAGCAATAGCGTAACAGATACGCAGTATTTT.

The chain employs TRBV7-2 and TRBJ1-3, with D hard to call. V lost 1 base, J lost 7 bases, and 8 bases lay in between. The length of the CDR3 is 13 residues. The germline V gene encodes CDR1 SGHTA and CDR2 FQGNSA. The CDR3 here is CASSLERRNTIYF. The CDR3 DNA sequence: TGTGCCAGCAGCTTAGAGAGGCGGAACACCATATATTTT.

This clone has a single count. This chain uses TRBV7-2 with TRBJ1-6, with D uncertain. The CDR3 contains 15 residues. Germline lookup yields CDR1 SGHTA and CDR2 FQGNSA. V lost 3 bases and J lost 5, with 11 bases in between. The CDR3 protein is CASSFQHSNNSPLHF. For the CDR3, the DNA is TGTGCCAGCAGCTTTCAGCACAGTAATAATTCACCCCTCCACTTT.

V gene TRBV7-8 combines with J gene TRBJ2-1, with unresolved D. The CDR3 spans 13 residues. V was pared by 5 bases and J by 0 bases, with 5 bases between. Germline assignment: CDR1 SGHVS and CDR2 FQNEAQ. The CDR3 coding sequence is TGTGCCAGCAGCGGCCGCTCCTACAATGAGCAGTTCTTC. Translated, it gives CASSGRSYNEQFF.